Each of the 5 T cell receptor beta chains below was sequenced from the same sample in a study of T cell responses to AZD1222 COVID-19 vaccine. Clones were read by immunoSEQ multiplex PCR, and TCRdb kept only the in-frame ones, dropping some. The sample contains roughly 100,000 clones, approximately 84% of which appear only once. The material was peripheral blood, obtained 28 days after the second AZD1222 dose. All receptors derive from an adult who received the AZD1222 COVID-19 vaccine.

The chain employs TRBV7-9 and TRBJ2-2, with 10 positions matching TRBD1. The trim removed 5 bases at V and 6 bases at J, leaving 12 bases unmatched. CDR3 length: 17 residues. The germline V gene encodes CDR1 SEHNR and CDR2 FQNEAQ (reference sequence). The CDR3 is CASSRRTGTGVAGELFF. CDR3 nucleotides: TGTGCCAGCAGCCGCAGGACCGGGACAGGGGTTGCCGGGGAGCTGTTTTTT.

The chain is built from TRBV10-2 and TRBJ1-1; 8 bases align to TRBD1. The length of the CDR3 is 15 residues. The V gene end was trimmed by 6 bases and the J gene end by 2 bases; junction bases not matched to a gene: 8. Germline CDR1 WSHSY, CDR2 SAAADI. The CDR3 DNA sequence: TGCGCCAGCAGGCTGTCGGACAGGGCAAACACTGAAGCTTTCTTT. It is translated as CASRLSDRANTEAFF.

CDR3 in DNA: TGTGCCAGCAGCTTAGCGTTAGCCCCCTACGAGCAGTACTTC. Encoded protein: CASSLALAPYEQYF. The chain couples TRBV7-2 to TRBJ2-7; the D is unclear. CDR1 and CDR2 from the germline V gene are SGHTA and FQGNSA. V lost 0 bases and J 2 bases, leaving 8 bases between the germline ends. The CDR3 extends over 14 amino acids.

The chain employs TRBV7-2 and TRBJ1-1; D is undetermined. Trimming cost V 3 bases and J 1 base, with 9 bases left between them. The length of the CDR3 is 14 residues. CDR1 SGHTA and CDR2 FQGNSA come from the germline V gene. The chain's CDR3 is CASSFGVANTEAFF. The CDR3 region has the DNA TGTGCCAGCAGCTTTGGGGTAGCGAACACTGAAGCTTTCTTT.

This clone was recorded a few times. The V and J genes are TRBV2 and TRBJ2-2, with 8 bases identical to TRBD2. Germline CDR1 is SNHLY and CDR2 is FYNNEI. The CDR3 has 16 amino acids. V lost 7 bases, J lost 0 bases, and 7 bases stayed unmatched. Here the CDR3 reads CASIHTSGTNTGELFF. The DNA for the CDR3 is TGTGCCAGCATCCATACTAGCGGAACGAACACCGGGGAGCTGTTTTTT.